Listed here are 2 T cell receptor beta chains from one sample, sequenced in a study of cytomegalovirus exposure and HLA in healthy donors. Primers for the PCR totalled 60 Vbeta and 13 Jbeta. Here immunoSEQ multiplex PCR was the method, and the copy in TCRdb shows in-frame clones only, minus some. The profile shows roughly 190,000 clones, roughly 76% of them singletons. Input material: PBMCs. Source of these receptors: a man between 35 and 55 years old in good health and CMV-seropositive.

The chain couples TRBV5-4 to TRBJ1-2; 11 positions match TRBD1. This CDR3 is built from 15 residues. Per the germline V gene, CDR1 is SGHNT and CDR2 is YYREEE (reference sequence). V was pared by 0 bases and J by 4 bases, with 2 bases of the junction left unmatched. The chain's CDR3 is CASSLVGTGGYGYTF. The CDR3 DNA follows: TGTGCCAGCAGCTTGGTAGGGACAGGGGGCTATGGCTACACCTTC. The whole variable domain, remainder taken from reference TRBV5-4 and TRBJ1-2, is ETGVTQSPTHLIKTRGQQVTLRCSSQSGHNTVSWYQQALGQGPQFIFQYYREEENGRGNFPPRFSGLQFPNYSSELNVNALELDDSALYLCASSLVGTGGYGYTFGSGTRLTVV.

This rearrangement joins TRBV9 to TRBJ1-4; 11 bases align to TRBD1. The J segment lost 7 bases and the V segment lost 0 bases, leaving 11 bases of the junction unmatched. CDR3 size: 18 residues. The germline V gene encodes CDR1 SGDLS and CDR2 YYNGEE. CDR3 protein: CASSVEGTGGSKGEKLFF. CDR3 nucleotide sequence: TGTGCCAGCAGCGTAGAAGGGACAGGGGGATCTAAGGGTGAAAAACTGTTTTTT.